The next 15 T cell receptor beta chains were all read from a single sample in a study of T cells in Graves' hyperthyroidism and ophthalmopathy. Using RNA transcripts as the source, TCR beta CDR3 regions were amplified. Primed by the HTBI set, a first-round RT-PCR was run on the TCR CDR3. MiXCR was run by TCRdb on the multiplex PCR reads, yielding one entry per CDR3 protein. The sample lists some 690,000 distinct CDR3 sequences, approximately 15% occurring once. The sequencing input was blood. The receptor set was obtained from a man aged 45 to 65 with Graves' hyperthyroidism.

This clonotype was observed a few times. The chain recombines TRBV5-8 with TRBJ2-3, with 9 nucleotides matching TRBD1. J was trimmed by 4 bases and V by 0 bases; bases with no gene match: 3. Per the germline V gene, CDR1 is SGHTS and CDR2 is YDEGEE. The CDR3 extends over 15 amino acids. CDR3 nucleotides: TGTGCCAGCAGCTTGGAGGGACAGGGAGCAGATACGCAGTATTTT. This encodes CASSLEGQGADTQYF.

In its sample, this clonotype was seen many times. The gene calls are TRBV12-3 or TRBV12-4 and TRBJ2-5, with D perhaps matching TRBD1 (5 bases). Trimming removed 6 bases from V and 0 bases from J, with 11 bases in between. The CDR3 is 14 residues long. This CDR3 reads CASRDREYQETQYF. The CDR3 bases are TGTGCCAGCAGAGACAGAGAGTACCAAGAGACCCAGTACTTC.

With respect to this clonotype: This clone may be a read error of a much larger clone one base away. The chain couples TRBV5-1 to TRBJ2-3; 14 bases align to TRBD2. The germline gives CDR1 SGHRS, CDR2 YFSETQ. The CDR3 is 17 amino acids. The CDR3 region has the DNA TGCGCCAGCAGCTTGAGAGGGACTAGCGGGAGCACAGGTACGCAGTATTTT. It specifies CASSLRGTSGSTGTQYF.

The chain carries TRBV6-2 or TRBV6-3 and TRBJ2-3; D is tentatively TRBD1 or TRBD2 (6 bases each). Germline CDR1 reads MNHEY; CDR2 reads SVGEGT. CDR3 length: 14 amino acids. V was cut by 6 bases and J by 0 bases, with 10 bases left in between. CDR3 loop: CASRKGGSTDTQYF. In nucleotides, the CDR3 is TGTGCCAGCAGAAAGGGGGGAAGCACAGATACGCAGTATTTT.

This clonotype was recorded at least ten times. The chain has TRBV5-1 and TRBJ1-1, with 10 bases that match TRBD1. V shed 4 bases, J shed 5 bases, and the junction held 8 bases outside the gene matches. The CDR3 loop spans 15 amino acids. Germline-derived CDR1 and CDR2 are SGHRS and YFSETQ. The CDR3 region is CASSGGTGVRTEAFF. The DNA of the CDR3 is TGCGCCAGCAGCGGAGGGACAGGGGTACGGACTGAAGCTTTCTTT.

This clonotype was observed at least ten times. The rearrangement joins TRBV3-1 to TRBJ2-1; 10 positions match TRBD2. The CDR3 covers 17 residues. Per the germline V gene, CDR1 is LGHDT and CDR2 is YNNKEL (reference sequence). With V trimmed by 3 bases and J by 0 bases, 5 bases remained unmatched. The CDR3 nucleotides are TGTGCCAGCAGCCATGTAGCGGGAGGCCGCTCCTACAATGAGCAGTTCTTC. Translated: CASSHVAGGRSYNEQFF.

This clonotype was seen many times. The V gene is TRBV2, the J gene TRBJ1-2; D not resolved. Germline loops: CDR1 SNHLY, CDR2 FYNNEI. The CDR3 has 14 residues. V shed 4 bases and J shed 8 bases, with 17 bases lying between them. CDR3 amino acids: CASSVTEGGKGYTF. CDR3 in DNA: TGTGCCAGCAGTGTGACTGAGGGTGGGAAGGGCTACACCTTC.

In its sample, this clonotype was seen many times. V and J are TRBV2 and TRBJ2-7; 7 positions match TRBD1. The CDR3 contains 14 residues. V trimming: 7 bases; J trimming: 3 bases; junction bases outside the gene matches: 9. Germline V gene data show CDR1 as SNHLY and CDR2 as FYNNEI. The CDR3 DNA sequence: TGTGCCAGCAACGTTCTGGACAGGATCTACGAGCAGTACTTC. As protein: CASNVLDRIYEQYF.

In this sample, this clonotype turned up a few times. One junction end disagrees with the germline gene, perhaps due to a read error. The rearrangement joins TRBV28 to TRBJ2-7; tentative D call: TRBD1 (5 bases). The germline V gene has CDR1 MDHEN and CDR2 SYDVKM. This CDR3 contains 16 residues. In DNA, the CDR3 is TGTGCCAGCGGTTTATTATTTGGGCAGGGCCCCTCCGAGCAGTACTTC. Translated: CASGLLFGQGPSEQYF.

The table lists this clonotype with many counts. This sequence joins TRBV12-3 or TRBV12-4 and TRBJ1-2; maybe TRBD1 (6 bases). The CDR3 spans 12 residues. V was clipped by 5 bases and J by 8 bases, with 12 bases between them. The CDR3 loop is CASSRTDVGYTF. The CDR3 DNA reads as TGTGCCAGCAGTCGGACAGATGTGGGCTACACCTTC.

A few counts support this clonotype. The CDR3 DNA reads as TGCAGTGCTCTGGCTAGCGGGAGAGTCTACGAGCAGTACTTC. It is translated as CSALASGRVYEQYF. The chain combines TRBV20-1 with TRBJ2-7; 10 nucleotides agree with TRBD2. The V and J ends lost 5 bases and 3 bases, in that order; junction bases with no gene match: 7. The germline CDR1 and CDR2 sequences are DFQATT and SNEGSKA (reference sequence). This CDR3 contains 14 residues.

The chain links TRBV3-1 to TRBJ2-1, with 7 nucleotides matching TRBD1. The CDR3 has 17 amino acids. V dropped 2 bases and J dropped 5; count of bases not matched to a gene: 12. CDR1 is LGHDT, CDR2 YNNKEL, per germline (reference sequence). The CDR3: CASSQRVSRGQNNEQFF. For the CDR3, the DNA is TGTGCCAGCAGCCAACGCGTGTCCCGGGGACAGAACAATGAGCAGTTCTTC.

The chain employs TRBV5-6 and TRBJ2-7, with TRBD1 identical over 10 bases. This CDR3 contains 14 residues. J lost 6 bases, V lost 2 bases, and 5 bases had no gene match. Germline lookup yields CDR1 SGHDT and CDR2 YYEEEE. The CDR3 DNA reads TGTGCCAGCAGCTTTGGACAGGGGGTATCCGAGCAGTACTTC. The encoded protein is CASSFGQGVSEQYF.

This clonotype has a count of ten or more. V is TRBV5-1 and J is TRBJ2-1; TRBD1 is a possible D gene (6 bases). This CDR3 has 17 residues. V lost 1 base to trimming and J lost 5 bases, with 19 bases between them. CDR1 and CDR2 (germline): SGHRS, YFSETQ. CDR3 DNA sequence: TGCGCCAGCAGCTTGACCCTGAGCAGGGGATCCGACAATGAGCAGTTCTTC. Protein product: CASSLTLSRGSDNEQFF. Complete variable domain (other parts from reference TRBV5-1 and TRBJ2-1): KAGVTQTPRYLIKTRGQQVTLSCSPISGHRSVSWYQQTPGQGLQFLFEYFSETQRNKGNFPGRFSGRQFSNSRSEMNVSTLELGDSALYLCASSLTLSRGSDNEQFFGPGTRLTVL.

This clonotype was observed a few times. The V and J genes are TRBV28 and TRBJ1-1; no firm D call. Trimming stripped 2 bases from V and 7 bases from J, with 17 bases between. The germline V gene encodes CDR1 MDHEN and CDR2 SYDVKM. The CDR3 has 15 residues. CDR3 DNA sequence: TGTGCCAGCAGTTTAGCAGAGCTCTTGGGAGATGAAGCTTTCTTT. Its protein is CASSLAELLGDEAFF.